Below are 31 T cell receptor beta chains sequenced from a single sample in a study of blood T cell repertoires in COVID-19. Some clones are missing from TCRdb's copy, which holds only in-frame ones; the method was immunoSEQ multiplex PCR. This table has under 300,000 clones, under 95% appearing once. The specimen was PBMCs or T cells enriched from blood (not recorded which). Receptors originate from a woman under 30 who had recovered from COVID-19.

This chain uses TRBV10-3 with TRBJ1-6, with a weak D call TRBD1 (6 bases). The germline CDR1 and CDR2 sequences are ENHRY and SYGVKD. Trimming took off 6 bases at V and 7 bases at J, with 13 bases between the two ends. The CDR3 has 14 amino acids. The CDR3 DNA is TGTGCCATCAGCGGGGACACTACAAATTCACCCCTCCACTTT. Its translation is CAISGDTTNSPLHF.

This sequence joins TRBV2 and TRBJ2-3, with TRBD2 matching 7 bases. Germline V gene sequence: CDR1 SNHLY, CDR2 FYNNEI. The CDR3 is 15 residues long. V gave up 4 bases and J gave up 2 bases; unmatched junction bases: 6. DNA for the CDR3: TGTGCCAGCAGTGGCGCTAGCGGATACACAGATACGCAGTATTTT. Amino acids: CASSGASGYTDTQYF.

The chain recombines TRBV27 with TRBJ2-7, with D perhaps TRBD2 (5 bases). Per germline, CDR1 MNHEY and CDR2 SMNVEV (reference sequence). The V end lost 2 bases, the J end lost 6 bases, and 14 bases lay between the germline ends. This CDR3 spans 14 amino acids. The CDR3 is CASSLGRSVSEQYF. As DNA, the CDR3 is TGTGCCAGCAGTTTAGGGAGAAGTGTGAGCGAGCAGTACTTC.

CDR3 sequence (DNA): TGTGCCAGCAGCGCCCGTTCGACAGGGCGGGATGAGCAGTTCTTC. Residues: CASSARSTGRDEQFF. The chain links TRBV9 to TRBJ2-1, with 7 bases lining up with TRBD1. Per germline, CDR1 SGDLS and CDR2 YYNGEE. This CDR3 spans 15 amino acids. Unmatched junction bases numbered 11, after V lost 3 bases and J lost 8 bases.

The chain combines TRBV7-2 with TRBJ1-1; 10 bases are shared with TRBD1. Germline CDR1 reads SGHTA; CDR2 reads FQGNSA. With V trimmed by 6 bases and J by 3 bases, 1 base remained unmatched. The CDR3 is 13 amino acids. CDR3 protein: CASRDRGHTEAFF. DNA of the CDR3: TGTGCCAGCAGAGACAGGGGGCACACTGAAGCTTTCTTT.

This chain connects TRBV28 to TRBJ1-6; TRBD1 is a possible D gene (5 bases). V was shortened by 3 bases and J by 9 bases, with 15 bases between the two germline ends. This CDR3 comprises 15 residues. Germline loops: CDR1 MDHEN, CDR2 SYDVKM. Here the CDR3 DNA reads TGTGCCAGCAGTTTCGGTGCCGGAAGGGGTTCACCCCTCCACTTT. Its translation: CASSFGAGRGSPLHF.

The CDR3 sequence: CASYRVKNSPLHF. CDR3 DNA sequence: TGTGCCTCTTACAGGGTAAAGAATTCACCCCTCCACTTT. The chain combines TRBV19 with TRBJ1-6, with D possibly TRBD1 on 6 matching bases. CDR1 is LNHDA, CDR2 SQIVND, per germline (reference sequence). The length of the CDR3 is 13 residues. Trimming left V 11 bases short and J 7 bases short, with 15 bases between. The complete variable domain, with remaining parts taken from reference TRBV19 and TRBJ1-6, reads DGGITQSPKYLFRKEGQNVTLSCEQNLNHDAMYWYRQDPGQGLRLIYYSQIVNDFQKGDIAEGYSVSREKKESFPLTVTSAQKNPTAFYLCASYRVKNSPLHFGNGTRLTVT.

The chain employs TRBV6-5 and TRBJ2-3; 7 bases are a match to TRBD1. V trimming: 6 bases; J trimming: 5 bases; junction bases outside the gene matches: 11. The CDR3 runs to 15 residues. CDR1 MNHEY and CDR2 SVGAGI come from the germline V gene. The CDR3 here is CASRYPPTGRDTQYF. CDR3 nucleotides: TGTGCCAGCAGGTACCCTCCGACAGGGCGAGATACGCAGTATTTT.

V gene TRBV19 combines with J gene TRBJ1-1, with 10 nucleotides matching TRBD1. CDR1 and CDR2 from the germline V gene are LNHDA and SQIVND (reference sequence). The CDR3 length is 16 residues. With V trimmed by 3 bases and J by 4 bases, 8 bases remained unmatched. DNA of the CDR3: TGTGCCAGTAGTATCCCATGGACAGGGGGAGGCACTGAAGCTTTCTTT. Translating gives CASSIPWTGGGTEAFF.

The gene calls are TRBV2 and TRBJ2-1; 8 nucleotides agree with TRBD2. J was trimmed by 9 bases and V by 7 bases; bases with no gene match: 8. Germline CDR1 and CDR2: SNHLY and FYNNEI. The CDR3 extends over 13 amino acids. CDR3 bases: TGTGCCAGCAATGGACTAGCCGGGGTTGAGCAGTTCTTC. This codes for CASNGLAGVEQFF. The full variable domain, completed using reference TRBV2 and TRBJ2-1, is EPEVTQTPSHQVTQMGQEVILRCVPISNHLYFYWYRQILGQKVEFLVSFYNNEISEKSEIFDDQFSVERPDGSNFTLKIRSTKLEDSAMYFCASNGLAGVEQFFGPGTRLTVL.

The gene calls are TRBV5-1 and TRBJ1-1; D call uncertain. The CDR3 spans 17 residues. Trimming removed 8 bases from V and 1 base from J, with 24 bases in between. In germline, CDR1 is SGHRS, CDR2 YFSETQ. CDR3 sequence: CASSSRGLTDQNTEAFF. CDR3 nucleotide sequence: TGCGCCAGTTCTTCCCGCGGACTGACCGATCAGAACACTGAAGCTTTCTTT.

This clone was seen a single time. At one of its ends the junction is not consistent with the germline gene, which may arise from a read error. The chain combines TRBV7-7 with TRBJ2-5, with TRBD1 matching 7 bases. This CDR3 spans 15 amino acids. CDR1 and CDR2 (germline): SSHAT, FNYEAQ (reference sequence). CDR3: CASSQNRGRGETQYF. CDR3 coding DNA: TGTGCTAGCAGCCAAAACAGGGGACGGGGAGAGACCCAGTACTTC.

The J gene is TRBJ2-1, the V gene TRBV5-4; D is uncertain. Per germline, CDR1 SGHNT and CDR2 YYREEE (reference sequence). V gave up 2 bases and J gave up 2 bases, with 5 bases separating them. The length of the CDR3 is 13 residues. CDR3 in DNA: TGTGCCAGCAGCTTCCCCACCTACAATGAGCAGTTCTTC. Amino acids: CASSFPTYNEQFF.

V gene TRBV4-3 combines with J gene TRBJ1-5, with a tentative D call TRBD1 (5 bases). The CDR3 is 18 residues long. Trimming took off 0 bases at V and 0 bases at J, with 15 bases between the two ends. The V gene's germline CDR1 is LGHNA and CDR2 YSLEER. The CDR3 sequence is CASSQDAGSAYSNQPQHF. CDR3 nucleotide sequence: TGCGCCAGCAGCCAAGACGCAGGGTCGGCCTATAGCAATCAGCCCCAGCATTTT.

This chain connects TRBV7-5 to TRBJ2-5; the table names TRBD2, a call not compared with the DNA. TRBV7-5 is a pseudogene locus. The CDR3 sequence is 17 residues long. CDR3 loop: CARSLAAGEATLETQYF. CDR3 sequence (DNA): TGTGCCAGAAGCTTAGCTGCGGGAGAGGCCACACTGGAGACCCAGTACTTC.

This rearrangement joins TRBV10-3 to TRBJ2-3; 11 nucleotides match TRBD2. The ends lost 6 bases at V and 5 bases at J; junction bases unmatched: 10. The CDR3 spans 16 residues. The V gene's germline CDR1 is ENHRY and CDR2 SYGVKD. DNA of the CDR3: TGTGCCATCAGGGACCGCGTAGCGGGGGGGCTAGATACGCAGTATTTT. Translating gives CAIRDRVAGGLDTQYF.

V usage is TRBV15 and J usage is TRBJ2-5; possibly TRBD1 for D (5 bases). The CDR3 is 12 residues long. V was clipped by 0 bases and J by 9 bases, with 8 bases between them. Germline V gene sequence: CDR1 LNHNV, CDR2 YYDKDF (reference sequence). CDR3 region: CATSRDLGAQYF. As DNA, the CDR3 is TGTGCCACCAGCAGAGATTTAGGGGCCCAGTACTTC.

In DNA, the CDR3 is TGTGCCACCAGCAGAGTGATACTAGCGCCAGATACGCAGTATTTT. Its protein product is CATSRVILAPDTQYF. The chain uses TRBV15 and TRBJ2-3; 7 positions agree with TRBD2. V lost 1 base, J lost 4 bases, and 5 bases stayed unmatched. This CDR3 comprises 15 residues. Germline CDR1 is LNHNV and CDR2 is YYDKDF (reference sequence).

The chain employs TRBV5-1 and TRBJ2-1, with D perhaps matching TRBD2 (7 bases). Germline V CDR1 and CDR2: SGHRS, YFSETQ. Deletions cut 4 bases from V and 8 bases from J, with 16 bases between. The CDR3 contains 14 residues. CDR3 nucleotide sequence: TGCGCCAGCAGCCCCGTCCGCGGGGGCGATGAGCAGTTCTTC. Translating gives CASSPVRGGDEQFF.

The chain has TRBV5-1 and TRBJ1-1; TRBD1 matches at 8 bases. V lost 4 bases to trimming and J lost 4 bases; unmatched junction nucleotides: 6. The CDR3 sequence is 14 residues long. CDR1 SGHRS and CDR2 YFSETQ come from the germline V gene. CDR3 sequence: CASSRGQGGTEAFF. The CDR3 nucleotides are TGCGCCAGCAGCCGAGGACAGGGTGGCACTGAAGCTTTCTTT.

The DNA of the CDR3 is TGTGCCAGAGGGGGAGGGTGGCGGGATACCGGAAATGAGCAGTTCTTC. Its translation is CARGGGWRDTGNEQFF. The J gene is TRBJ2-1, the V gene TRBV2, with a possible D match to TRBD2 (7 bases). Trimming took off 9 bases at V and 7 bases at J, with 25 bases between the two ends. The germline V gene has CDR1 SNHLY and CDR2 FYNNEI. The CDR3 extends over 16 amino acids.

The gene calls are TRBV5-1 and TRBJ2-3, with 7 bases that match TRBD2. The germline V gene encodes CDR1 SGHRS and CDR2 YFSETQ. With V trimmed by 2 bases and J by 2 bases, 2 bases remained unmatched. The CDR3 has 14 amino acids. The DNA for the CDR3 is TGCGCCAGCAGCTTAGCGGGAAACACAGATACGCAGTATTTT. This encodes CASSLAGNTDTQYF.

J is TRBJ1-3 and V is TRBV29-1; possibly TRBD1 for D (5 bases). This CDR3 comprises 13 residues. From germline, CDR1 is SQVTM and CDR2 ANQGSEA. Trimming shortened V by 7 bases and J by 0 bases, and 10 bases separated the two germline ends. The CDR3 DNA follows: TGCAGCGCACAGGTATACTCTGGAAACACCATATATTTT. It encodes CSAQVYSGNTIYF.

The chain uses TRBV6-5 and TRBJ1-2, with 7 bases matching TRBD1. Germline CDR1 MNHEY, CDR2 SVGAGI. Trimming removed 6 bases from V and 3 bases from J; junction bases left unmatched: 7. This CDR3 is 14 amino acids long. CDR3 amino acids: CASRPGQTYYGYTF. As DNA, the CDR3 is TGTGCCAGCAGACCGGGACAGACTTACTATGGCTACACCTTC.

The chain uses TRBV3-1 (or the pseudogene TRBV3-2) and TRBJ2-2, with TRBD2 matching over 8 bases. Germline loops: CDR1 LGHDT, CDR2 YNNKEL (reference sequence). The CDR3 spans 14 residues. The junction had 5 bases not matched to a gene; V was cut back by 4 bases and J by 7 bases. The CDR3 reads CASSLGLVGGELFF. CDR3 DNA sequence: TGTGCCAGCAGCCTGGGACTAGTGGGCGGGGAGCTGTTTTTT.

The chain employs TRBV28 and TRBJ1-5; 7 bases line up with TRBD1. The germline gives CDR1 MDHEN, CDR2 SYDVKM. V trimming: 6 bases; J trimming: 4 bases; junction bases outside the gene matches: 9. The CDR3 covers 15 residues. The CDR3 coding sequence is TGTGCCAGCAGATTCGCCGGGACAGTGAATCAGCCCCAGCATTTT. It translates to CASRFAGTVNQPQHF.

The chain joins TRBV7-8 to TRBJ2-5; 8 positions agree with TRBD1. Per germline, CDR1 SGHVS and CDR2 FQNEAQ. The CDR3 consists of 16 residues. Trimming cost V 1 base and J 5 bases; bases outside gene matches: 9. CDR3 bases: TGTGCCAGCAGCTTAGTCAGGACAGGGATGCAGGAGACCCAGTACTTC. This translates into CASSLVRTGMQETQYF.

This chain links TRBV28 with TRBJ1-2, with D maybe TRBD1 (6 bases). The CDR3 spans 16 residues. V was clipped by 1 base and J by 3 bases, with 15 bases between them. Germline loops: CDR1 MDHEN, CDR2 SYDVKM. DNA of the CDR3: TGTGCCAGCAGTTTATTTAGGGGGTTTGGCGACTATGGCTACACCTTC. This encodes CASSLFRGFGDYGYTF.

The sample holds one count of this clone. The rearrangement uses TRBV6-5 and TRBJ1-2; TRBD1 matches at 7 bases. The germline gives CDR1 MNHEY, CDR2 SVGAGI. V shed 4 bases and J 4 bases; nucleotides not matched to a gene: 6. This CDR3 region has 14 residues. The CDR3 is CASSSGTASYGYTF. The DNA of the CDR3 is TGTGCCAGCAGTTCCGGGACAGCCAGCTATGGCTACACCTTC.

This rearrangement joins TRBV6-2 or TRBV6-3 to TRBJ2-7; 7 nucleotides align to TRBD1. The CDR3 length is 16 residues. After removal of 4 bases from V and 3 bases from J, the junction contained 12 bases not matched to a gene. The germline gives CDR1 MNHEY, CDR2 SVGEGT. The CDR3 reads CASSSTPGQRYYEQYF. In DNA, the CDR3 is TGTGCCAGCAGTTCAACCCCGGGACAGAGGTACTACGAGCAGTACTTC.

This clone was observed once. V is TRBV10-1 and J is TRBJ2-5; 14 nucleotides line up with TRBD2. This CDR3 spans 15 amino acids. Germline CDR1 is WNHNN and CDR2 is SYGVQD (reference sequence). After removal of 8 bases from V and 5 bases from J, the junction contained 7 bases not matched to a gene. The DNA of the CDR3 is TGCGCCAGCTCGACTAGCGGGAGGGCACCCGAGACCCAGTACTTC. The encoded protein is CASSTSGRAPETQYF.